This T cell receptor beta chain was sequenced during a study of cytomegalovirus exposure and HLA in healthy donors. V lost 4 bases to trimming and J lost 9 bases, with 19 bases between them. Germline CDR1 reads PRHDT; CDR2 reads FYEKMQ (reference sequence). This CDR3 comprises 14 residues. To note about this clone: Its antigen is not identified.

The PCR was carried out with 60 Vbeta primers and 13 Jbeta primers. Repertoires were generated with immunoSEQ multiplex PCR, while TCRdb's copy carries only in-frame clones and drops some. Of about 100,000 clones in the sample, approximately 73% were seen once. General observations from the study: Association of fewer than 20,000 TCR beta sequences with HLA alleles was found at 0.05 false discovery rate in a later analysis. The records held CMV serostatus as the only immune exposure information.

This TCR was recovered from a man aged 40-49 years in good health and CMV-seronegative. The chain employs TRBV13 and TRBJ2-7; tentative D call: TRBD1 (5 bases). Sequenced sample: PBMCs. CDR3 protein: CASSSLKDSKAQYF. DNA of the CDR3: TGTGCCAGCAGCTCTTTAAAAGACAGCAAGGCGCAGTACTTC.